This is a list of T cell receptor beta chains from one sample in a study of vaccination effects on CD4 cells after COVID-19. Sequencing was performed with immunoSEQ multiplex PCR; in TCRdb, only in-frame clones are kept and a portion is missing. The data show more than 20,000 clones, 77% seen once. Antigen specificity for these receptors is unknown. The starting material was CD4+ T cells from PBMCs cultured with HCoV-NL63 spike peptides, obtained before COVID-19 vaccination. The receptors were gathered from a human donor who had a prior SARS-CoV-2 infection. The CDR3 runs from the conserved cysteine through the conserved F or W. The D gene is left open where the match is weak. Rows give clone size only sometimes, using once, few, many, or a class for an expanded clone.

clone size: NA
J gene: TRBJ2-6
V gene: TRBV3-1/TRBV3-2
D gene: NA
CDR3 protein: CASSQDTHSGANVLTF
CDR3 DNA: TGTGCCAGCAGCCAAGATACCCACTCTGGGGCCAACGTCCTGACTTTC

clone size: NA
J gene: TRBJ2-6
V gene: TRBV6-6
D gene: TRBD2
CDR3 protein: CASSLRLAGAHSGANVLTF
CDR3 DNA: TGTGCCAGCAGTCTCCGACTAGCGGGGGCCCACTCTGGGGCCAACGTCCTGACTTTC

clone size: NA
J gene: TRBJ2-3
V gene: TRBV5-1
D gene: NA
CDR3 protein: CASSFGANSRTDTQYF
CDR3 DNA: TGCGCCAGCAGCTTCGGGGCTAATTCTCGCACAGATACGCAGTATTTT

clone size: NA
J gene: TRBJ2-7
V gene: TRBV6-5
D gene: NA
CDR3 protein: CASKDLSSYEQYF
CDR3 DNA: TGTGCCAGCAAAGATTTGAGTTCCTACGAGCAGTACTTC

clone size: NA
J gene: TRBJ2-3
V gene: TRBV5-4
D gene: TRBD1
CDR3 protein: CASSPGQGLDTQYF
CDR3 DNA: TGTGCCAGCAGCCCCGGACAGGGCCTAGATACGCAGTATTTT

clone size: NA
J gene: TRBJ1-1
V gene: TRBV18
D gene: NA
CDR3 protein: CASSPRRGSDTEAFF
CDR3 DNA: TGTGCCAGCTCACCACGGAGGGGGTCGGACACTGAAGCTTTCTTT

clone size: NA
J gene: TRBJ1-5
V gene: TRBV23-1
D gene: NA
CDR3 protein: CASSQCVSGNQPQHF
CDR3 DNA: TGCGCCAGCAGTCAATGCGTTTCAGGGAATCAGCCCCAGCATTTT

clone size: NA
J gene: TRBJ1-3
V gene: TRBV9
D gene: TRBD1
CDR3 protein: CASSVAGTVSGNTIYF
CDR3 DNA: TGTGCCAGCAGCGTAGCTGGGACAGTCTCTGGAAACACCATATATTTT

clone size: NA
J gene: TRBJ2-7
V gene: TRBV6-2/TRBV6-3
D gene: NA
CDR3 protein: CASSFPQAFDSVEQYF
CDR3 DNA: TGTGCCAGCAGTTTCCCCCAGGCGTTCGACTCGGTGGAGCAGTACTTC

clone size: NA
J gene: TRBJ2-7
V gene: TRBV5-4
D gene: TRBD1
CDR3 protein: CASSPFGTGTNEQYF
CDR3 DNA: TGTGCCAGCAGCCCCTTTGGGACAGGGACCAACGAGCAGTACTTC

clone size: NA
J gene: TRBJ2-7
V gene: TRBV7-8
D gene: TRBD2
CDR3 protein: CASSSPVYRTSHSYEQYF
CDR3 DNA: TGTGCCAGCAGCTCTCCCGTTTATAGGACTAGCCACTCCTACGAGCAGTACTTC

clone size: NA
J gene: TRBJ2-3
V gene: TRBV30
D gene: TRBD2
CDR3 protein: CAGTSGRLIADTQYF
CDR3 DNA: TGTGCAGGGACTAGCGGGAGATTGATAGCAGATACGCAGTATTTT

clone size: once
J gene: TRBJ2-5
V gene: TRBV18
D gene: NA
CDR3 protein: CASSSGGAGEETQYF
CDR3 DNA: TGTGCCAGCTCGTCCGGAGGGGCCGGGGAAGAGACCCAGTACTTC

clone size: NA
J gene: TRBJ2-3
V gene: TRBV5-1
D gene: TRBD1
CDR3 protein: CASSRSGDRTTDTQYF
CDR3 DNA: TGCGCCAGCAGCAGGAGTGGGGACAGAACTACAGATACGCAGTATTTT

clone size: NA
J gene: TRBJ2-1
V gene: TRBV7-3
D gene: NA
CDR3 protein: CASSLGQGGSSYNEQFF
CDR3 DNA: TGTGCCAGCAGCTTAGGGCAGGGAGGAAGCTCCTACAATGAGCAGTTCTTC

clone size: NA
J gene: TRBJ2-1
V gene: TRBV7-2
D gene: TRBD2
CDR3 protein: CASSSTSPYNEQFF
CDR3 DNA: TGTGCCAGCAGCTCGACTAGCCCCTACAATGAGCAGTTCTTC

clone size: NA
J gene: TRBJ2-7
V gene: TRBV14
D gene: NA
CDR3 protein: CASSQEVGSVGYEQYF
CDR3 DNA: TGTGCCAGCAGCCAAGAGGTTGGCTCCGTGGGGTACGAGCAGTACTTC

clone size: NA
J gene: TRBJ1-3
V gene: TRBV7-8
D gene: NA
CDR3 protein: CASSLSEGSGNTIYF
CDR3 DNA: TGTGCCAGCAGCTTATCGGAGGGATCTGGAAACACCATATATTTT

clone size: NA
J gene: TRBJ2-1
V gene: TRBV3-1/TRBV3-2
D gene: NA
CDR3 protein: CASSRQLATPYNEQFF
CDR3 DNA: TGTGCCAGCAGCCGCCAATTAGCGACACCCTACAATGAGCAGTTCTTC

clone size: NA
J gene: TRBJ1-3
V gene: TRBV2
D gene: TRBD1
CDR3 protein: CASSLRTGNSGNTIYF
CDR3 DNA: TGTGCCAGCAGCCTGAGGACAGGAAACTCTGGAAACACCATATATTTT

clone size: NA
J gene: TRBJ2-3
V gene: TRBV7-9
D gene: NA
CDR3 protein: CASSSLSRTGTDTQYF
CDR3 DNA: TGTGCCAGCAGCTCCCTGAGCAGGACTGGGACAGATACGCAGTATTTT

clone size: NA
J gene: TRBJ1-6
V gene: TRBV2
D gene: NA
CDR3 protein: CASSEDRGINSPLHF
CDR3 DNA: TGTGCCAGCAGTGAAGACCGCGGGATAAATTCACCCCTCCACTTT

clone size: NA
J gene: TRBJ1-4
V gene: TRBV7-2
D gene: NA
CDR3 protein: CASSLITGGDEKLFF
CDR3 DNA: TGTGCCAGCAGCTTAATCACGGGGGGGGATGAAAAACTGTTTTTT

clone size: NA
J gene: TRBJ2-1
V gene: TRBV10-3
D gene: TRBD1
CDR3 protein: CATGQGGTEQFF
CDR3 DNA: TGTGCCACAGGACAGGGGGGCACTGAGCAGTTCTTC

clone size: NA
J gene: TRBJ1-6
V gene: TRBV15
D gene: NA
CDR3 protein: CATSRDASYNSPLHF
CDR3 DNA: TGTGCCACCAGCAGAGATGCCAGTTATAATTCACCCCTCCACTTT

clone size: NA
J gene: TRBJ2-2
V gene: TRBV6-5
D gene: NA
CDR3 protein: CASSFAQNTGELFF
CDR3 DNA: TGTGCCAGCAGCTTCGCTCAAAACACCGGGGAGCTGTTTTTT

clone size: NA
J gene: TRBJ2-5
V gene: TRBV2
D gene: TRBD2
CDR3 protein: CATGTSGAEETQYF
CDR3 DNA: TGTGCCACCGGGACTAGCGGGGCAGAAGAGACCCAGTACTTC

clone size: once
J gene: TRBJ1-3
V gene: TRBV6-5
D gene: NA
CDR3 protein: CASTPRGSSGNTIYF
CDR3 DNA: TGTGCCAGCACCCCAAGGGGGAGCTCTGGAAACACCATATATTTT

clone size: NA
J gene: TRBJ2-1
V gene: TRBV11-2
D gene: TRBD2
CDR3 protein: CASSLDPRTSALSYNEQFF
CDR3 DNA: TGTGCCAGCAGCTTAGATCCAAGGACTAGCGCCCTCTCCTACAATGAGCAGTTCTTC

clone size: NA
J gene: TRBJ2-7
V gene: TRBV9
D gene: NA
CDR3 protein: CASSPRVGGEQYF
CDR3 DNA: TGTGCCAGCAGCCCCAGGGTGGGGGGCGAGCAGTACTTC

clone size: medium-sized
J gene: TRBJ2-1
V gene: TRBV2
D gene: TRBD2
CDR3 protein: CASSDPVSGYTNEQFF
CDR3 DNA: TGTGCCAGCAGCGATCCCGTTAGCGGGTACACCAATGAGCAGTTCTTC

clone size: NA
J gene: TRBJ2-1
V gene: TRBV13
D gene: TRBD1
CDR3 protein: CASSLGTGAYNEQFF
CDR3 DNA: TGTGCCAGCAGCTTAGGGACAGGGGCCTACAATGAGCAGTTCTTC

clone size: NA
J gene: TRBJ2-5
V gene: TRBV30
D gene: TRBD1
CDR3 protein: CAWSQGVQETQYF
CDR3 DNA: TGTGCCTGGAGCCAGGGGGTCCAAGAGACCCAGTACTTC

clone size: NA
J gene: TRBJ1-1
V gene: TRBV6-5
D gene: NA
CDR3 protein: CASSYSLSGAEAFF
CDR3 DNA: TGTGCCAGCAGTTATTCCTTATCCGGCGCTGAAGCTTTCTTT

clone size: few
J gene: TRBJ1-2
V gene: TRBV12-3/TRBV12-4
D gene: NA
CDR3 protein: CASSLALGYTF
CDR3 DNA: TGTGCCAGCAGTTTAGCGCTTGGCTACACCTTC

clone size: few
J gene: TRBJ2-5
V gene: TRBV5-1
D gene: NA
CDR3 protein: CASWGDSQETQYF
CDR3 DNA: TGCGCCAGCTGGGGGGACTCCCAAGAGACCCAGTACTTC

clone size: NA
J gene: TRBJ2-1
V gene: TRBV4-1
D gene: TRBD2
CDR3 protein: CASSQLGLAGGLSYNEQFF
CDR3 DNA: TGCGCCAGCAGCCAATTGGGACTAGCGGGGGGGCTCTCCTACAATGAGCAGTTCTTC

clone size: NA
J gene: TRBJ1-2
V gene: TRBV7-2
D gene: NA
CDR3 protein: CASSSQSGGGYGYTF
CDR3 DNA: TGTGCCAGCAGCTCGCAGTCGGGGGGCGGCTATGGCTACACCTTC

clone size: few
J gene: TRBJ2-7
V gene: TRBV11-2
D gene: NA
CDR3 protein: CASSFRTSHSYEQYF
CDR3 DNA: TGTGCCAGCAGCTTTAGGACCAGTCACTCCTACGAGCAGTACTTC

clone size: NA
J gene: TRBJ2-7
V gene: TRBV29-1
D gene: NA
CDR3 protein: CSASEGYEQYF
CDR3 DNA: TGCAGCGCCTCGGAGGGGTACGAGCAGTACTTC

clone size: NA
J gene: TRBJ1-2
V gene: TRBV19
D gene: TRBD1
CDR3 protein: CASRLDRNVYGYTF
CDR3 DNA: TGTGCCAGTAGATTGGACAGGAACGTCTATGGCTACACCTTC

clone size: NA
J gene: TRBJ1-1
V gene: TRBV7-9
D gene: NA
CDR3 protein: CASSPHRAFF
CDR3 DNA: TGTGCCAGCAGCCCACATCGAGCTTTCTTT

clone size: once
J gene: TRBJ1-1
V gene: TRBV27
D gene: NA
CDR3 protein: CASWGVGNTEAFF
CDR3 DNA: TGTGCCAGCTGGGGGGTCGGGAACACTGAAGCTTTCTTT

clone size: NA
J gene: TRBJ2-1
V gene: TRBV2
D gene: NA
CDR3 protein: CASSVSGARTRWEQFF
CDR3 DNA: TGTGCCAGCAGTGTTTCGGGGGCTAGGACGAGGTGGGAGCAGTTCTTC

clone size: NA
J gene: TRBJ2-7
V gene: TRBV21-1
D gene: NA
CDR3 protein: CASSTGDRVIGEQYF
CDR3 DNA: TGTGCCAGCAGCACCGGGGACAGGGTTATCGGCGAGCAGTACTTC

clone size: NA
J gene: TRBJ2-1
V gene: TRBV11-2
D gene: TRBD2
CDR3 protein: CASSFNGGVNEQFF
CDR3 DNA: TGTGCCAGCAGCTTTAACGGGGGGGTCAATGAGCAGTTCTTC

clone size: few
J gene: TRBJ2-7
V gene: TRBV15
D gene: NA
CDR3 protein: CATSSHVGYEQYF
CDR3 DNA: TGTGCCACCAGCAGTCACGTCGGATACGAGCAGTACTTC

clone size: NA
J gene: TRBJ2-1
V gene: TRBV10-3
D gene: NA
CDR3 protein: CAISHTGEQFF
CDR3 DNA: TGTGCCATCAGTCACACAGGAGAGCAGTTCTTC

clone size: few
J gene: TRBJ1-1
V gene: TRBV2
D gene: NA
CDR3 protein: CASILGEMNTEAFF
CDR3 DNA: TGTGCCAGCATCTTGGGTGAAATGAACACTGAAGCTTTCTTT